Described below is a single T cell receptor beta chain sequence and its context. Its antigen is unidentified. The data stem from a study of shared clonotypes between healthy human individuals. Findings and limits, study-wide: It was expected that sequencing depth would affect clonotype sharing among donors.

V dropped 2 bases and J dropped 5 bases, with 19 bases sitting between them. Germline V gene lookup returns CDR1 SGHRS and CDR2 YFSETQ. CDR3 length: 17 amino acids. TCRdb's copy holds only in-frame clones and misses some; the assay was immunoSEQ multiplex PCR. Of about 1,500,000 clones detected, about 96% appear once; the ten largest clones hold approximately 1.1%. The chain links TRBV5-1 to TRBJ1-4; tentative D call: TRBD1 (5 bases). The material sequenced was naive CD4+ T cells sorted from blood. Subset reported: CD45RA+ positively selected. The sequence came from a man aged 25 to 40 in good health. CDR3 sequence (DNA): TGCGCCAGCAGCTTTGGTGGCCTCGGGACGGGAAATGAAAAACTGTTTTTT. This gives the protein CASSFGGLGTGNEKLFF. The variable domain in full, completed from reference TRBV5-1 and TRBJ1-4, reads KAGVTQTPRYLIKTRGQQVTLSCSPISGHRSVSWYQQTPGQGLQFLFEYFSETQRNKGNFPGRFSGRQFSNSRSEMNVSTLELGDSALYLCASSFGGLGTGNEKLFFGSGTQLSVL.